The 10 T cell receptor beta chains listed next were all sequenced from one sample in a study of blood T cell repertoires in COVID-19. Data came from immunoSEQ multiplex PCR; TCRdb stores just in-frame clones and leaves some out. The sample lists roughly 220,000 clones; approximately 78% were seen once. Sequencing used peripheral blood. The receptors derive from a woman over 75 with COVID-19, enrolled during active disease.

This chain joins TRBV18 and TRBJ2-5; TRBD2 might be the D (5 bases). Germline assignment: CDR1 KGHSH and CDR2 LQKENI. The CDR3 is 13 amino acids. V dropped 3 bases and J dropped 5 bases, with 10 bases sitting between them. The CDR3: CASSPDGKETQYF. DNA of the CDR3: TGTGCCAGCTCACCGGACGGGAAGGAGACCCAGTACTTC.

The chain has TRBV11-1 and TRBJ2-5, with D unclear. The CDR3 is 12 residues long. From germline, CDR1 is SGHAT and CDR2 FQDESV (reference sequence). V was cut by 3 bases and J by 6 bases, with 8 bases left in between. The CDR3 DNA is TGTGCCAGCAGCTTTGGGCCTCAGACCCAGTACTTC. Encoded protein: CASSFGPQTQYF. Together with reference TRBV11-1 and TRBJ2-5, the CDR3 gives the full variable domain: EAEVAQSPRYKITEKSQAVAFWCDPISGHATLYWYRQILGQGPELLVQFQDESVVDDSQLPKDRFSAERLKGVDSTLKIQPAELGDSAMYLCASSFGPQTQYFGPGTRLLVL.

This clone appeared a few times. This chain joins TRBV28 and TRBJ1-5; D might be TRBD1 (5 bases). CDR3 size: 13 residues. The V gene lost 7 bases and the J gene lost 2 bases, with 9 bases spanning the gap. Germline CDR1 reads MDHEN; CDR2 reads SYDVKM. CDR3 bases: TGTGCCAGCATTCGGGGGGGCAATCAGCCCCAGCATTTT. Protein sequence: CASIRGGNQPQHF.

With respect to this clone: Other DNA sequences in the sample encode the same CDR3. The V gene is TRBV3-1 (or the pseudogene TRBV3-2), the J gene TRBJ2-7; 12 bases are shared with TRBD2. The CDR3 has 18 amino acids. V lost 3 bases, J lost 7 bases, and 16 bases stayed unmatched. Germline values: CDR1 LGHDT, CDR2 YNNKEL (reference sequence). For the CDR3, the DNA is TGTGCCAGCAGCCAGCAAACTAGCGGGGGGCTCCAATCTTATGAGCAGTACTTC. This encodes CASSQQTSGGLQSYEQYF.

CDR3 amino acids: CASSFFQPQHF. The CDR3 region has the DNA TGTGCCAGCAGCTTCTTTCAGCCCCAGCATTTT. The chain uses TRBV12-1 and TRBJ1-5. TRBV12-1 is flagged as a pseudogene. CDR3 length equals 11 residues.

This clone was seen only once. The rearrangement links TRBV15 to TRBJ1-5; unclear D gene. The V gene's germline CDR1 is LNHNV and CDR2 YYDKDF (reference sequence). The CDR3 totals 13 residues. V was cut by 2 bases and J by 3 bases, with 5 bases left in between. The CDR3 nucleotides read TGTGCCACCAGCAGAAAAGCCAATCAGCCCCAGCATTTT. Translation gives CATSRKANQPQHF.

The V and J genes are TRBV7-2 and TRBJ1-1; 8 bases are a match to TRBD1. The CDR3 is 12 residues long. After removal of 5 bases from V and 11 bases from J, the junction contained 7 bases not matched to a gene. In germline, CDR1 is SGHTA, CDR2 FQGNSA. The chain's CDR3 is CASSLWTGTAFF. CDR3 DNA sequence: TGTGCCAGCAGCCTCTGGACAGGGACGGCTTTCTTT.

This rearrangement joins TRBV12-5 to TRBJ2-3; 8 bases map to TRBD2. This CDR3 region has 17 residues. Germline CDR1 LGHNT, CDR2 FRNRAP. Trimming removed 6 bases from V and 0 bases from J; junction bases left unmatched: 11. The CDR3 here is CASGRSGGATSTDTQYF. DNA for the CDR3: TGTGCTAGTGGCAGGAGCGGGGGAGCCACTAGCACAGATACGCAGTATTTT.

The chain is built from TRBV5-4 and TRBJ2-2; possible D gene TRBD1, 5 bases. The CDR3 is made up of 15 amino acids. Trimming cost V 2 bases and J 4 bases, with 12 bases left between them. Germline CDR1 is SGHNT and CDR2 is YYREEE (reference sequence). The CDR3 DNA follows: TGTGCCAGCAGCTTAATAAGGGGTCCCACCGGGGAGCTGTTTTTT. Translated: CASSLIRGPTGELFF. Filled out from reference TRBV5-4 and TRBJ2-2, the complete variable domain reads ETGVTQSPTHLIKTRGQQVTLRCSSQSGHNTVSWYQQALGQGPQFIFQYYREEENGRGNFPPRFSGLQFPNYSSELNVNALELDDSALYLCASSLIRGPTGELFFGEGSRLTVL.

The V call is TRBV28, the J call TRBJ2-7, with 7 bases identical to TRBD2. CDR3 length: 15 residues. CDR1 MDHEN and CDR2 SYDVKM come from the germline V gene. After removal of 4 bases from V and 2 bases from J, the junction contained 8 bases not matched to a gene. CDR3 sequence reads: CASSSPGAGAYEQYF. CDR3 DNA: TGTGCCAGCAGTTCCCCTGGGGCGGGAGCCTACGAGCAGTACTTC.